One and the same sample provided the 19 T cell receptor beta chains below, sequenced in a study of tumor and adjacent non-tumor tissue in lung cancer. A modified ARM-PCR protocol with three rounds of nested PCR amplified TCRbeta. MiXCR, run by TCRdb on the multiplex PCR reads, gives a single entry per CDR3 protein. The sample carries more than 85,000 distinct CDR3 sequences, 60% to 80% recorded once. No cell sorting was done before RNA was extracted from the tissue. Source material: lung tumor tissue. The receptors were gathered from a woman aged 60-70 years with non-small cell lung cancer.

In regard to this clonotype: This is likely a read error, given that the CDR3 carries no conserved phenylalanine or tryptophan at its end. The chain carries TRBV4-1 and TRBJ2-7, with D unresolved. The CDR3 is 13 amino acids. Germline CDR1 is MGHRA and CDR2 is YSYEKL. Trimming removed 3 bases at V and 9 bases at J, with 15 bases between. The CDR3 nucleotides are TGCGCCAGCAGCCATGATAGGTCAGACGTGCAGTACATC. Translating gives CASSHDRSDVQYI.

This clonotype was detected many times. CDR3 amino acids: CASSYLGLGLNEQFF. CDR3 nucleotide sequence: TGTGCCAGCAGTTACCTAGGTCTCGGTCTGAATGAGCAGTTCTTC. The J gene is TRBJ2-1, the V gene TRBV6-5; D is unresolved. The V gene's germline CDR1 is MNHEY and CDR2 SVGAGI. The CDR3 is made up of 15 amino acids. V was cut by 2 bases and J by 7 bases, with 15 bases left in between.

Worth noting for this clonotype: A read error may account for a junction end that differs from germline. V and J are TRBV5-4 and TRBJ1-1; TRBD1 matches 10 bases. The CDR3 has 15 residues. In germline, CDR1 is SGHNT, CDR2 YYREEE (reference sequence). The CDR3 sequence is CANSLGQGINTEAFF. The CDR3 DNA reads as TGTGCCAACAGCTTGGGACAGGGGATAAACACTGAAGCTTTCTTT.

The chain couples TRBV6-1 to TRBJ2-2; possibly TRBD2 for D (5 bases). The CDR3 is 16 residues long. V was trimmed by 4 bases and J by 1 base, leaving 13 bases between them. The germline V gene encodes CDR1 MNHNS and CDR2 SASEGT. The CDR3 DNA follows: TGTGCCAGCAGTGGGCGAGGAGCGGTGAACACCGGGGAGCTGTTTTTT. Its translation: CASSGRGAVNTGELFF.

This clonotype was counted only a few times. This rearrangement joins TRBV11-2 to TRBJ1-2; the match to TRBD1 covers 7 bases. The CDR3 loop spans 16 amino acids. Germline CDR1 SGHAT, CDR2 FQNNGV. The V gene end was trimmed by 2 bases and the J gene end by 11 bases; junction bases not matched to a gene: 17. The CDR3 DNA is TGTGCCAGCAGCTTACTCCTCGGGACAGCCAACTATAGTTACACCTTC. Translated: CASSLLLGTANYSYTF.

This clonotype came up once. The junction shows a germline mismatch at one end, possibly a read error. V and J are TRBV29-1 and TRBJ2-1; TRBD1 aligns across 9 bases. The CDR3 is 18 amino acids. The germline V gene has CDR1 SQVTM and CDR2 ANQGSEA. CDR3 protein: CSVVRLGQGRPGCNKHFF. CDR3 nucleotide sequence: TGCAGCGTTGTTAGGCTGGGACAGGGACGACCGGGGTGCAATAAGCACTTCTTC.

A word on this clonotype: A much larger clone differs by one base, so this may be a read error. The rearrangement uses TRBV20-1 and TRBJ2-5, with 9 bases that match TRBD2. This CDR3 has 13 residues. In germline, CDR1 is DFQATT, CDR2 SNEGSKA (reference sequence). The CDR3 nucleotides are TGCAGCGCCCTAGCGGGATTTCTAGAGACCCACTACTTC. Amino acid sequence: CSALAGFLETHYF.

Notes on this clonotype: Likely a read error: the CDR3 ends without its conserved phenylalanine or tryptophan. The chain has TRBV7-9 and TRBJ2-1; TRBD2 is a possible D gene (6 bases). The germline gives CDR1 SEHNR, CDR2 FQNEAQ (reference sequence). This CDR3 has 14 residues. V lost 0 bases and J 9 bases, leaving 12 bases between the germline ends. The CDR3 coding sequence is TGTGCCAGCAGCTTAGCGCTCGGAGCGGGTGAGCAGTTCCTC. It specifies CASSLALGAGEQFL.

On this clonotype itself: Likely a read error: the CDR3 ends without its conserved phenylalanine or tryptophan. The CDR3 nucleotides read TGCAGTGCTGCTACAGGGGGGGGGATCGAGCAGTACCTC. This encodes CSAATGGGIEQYL. The J gene is TRBJ2-7, the V gene TRBV20-1; perhaps TRBD1 as D (8 bases). The germline V and J ends were trimmed by 5 bases and 6 bases, with 17 bases remaining between them. CDR3 length: 13 residues. The V gene's germline CDR1 is DFQATT and CDR2 SNEGSKA (reference sequence).

On this clonotype itself: Germline and junction disagree at one end, which may indicate a read error. The chain uses TRBV11-2 and TRBJ2-5, with TRBD2 matching 8 bases. CDR3 size: 16 residues. CDR1 SGHAT and CDR2 FQNNGV come from the germline V gene. The CDR3 bases are TGTACCAGTAGCTTAGAAGCGGGGGCCGGAGGGGAGACCCAGTACTTC. It codes for CTSSLEAGAGGETQYF.

Worth noting for this clonotype: Given the absence of the conserved phenylalanine or tryptophan at the CDR3 end, a read error is likely. The chain joins TRBV7-9 to TRBJ1-4; D perhaps matches TRBD1 (5 bases). Germline CDR1 is SEHNR and CDR2 is FQNEAQ (reference sequence). V lost 3 bases and J lost 6, with 11 bases in between. The length of the CDR3 is 14 residues. Here the CDR3 reads CASSLVGTDEKLFV. The CDR3 DNA sequence: TGTGCCAGCAGCTTGGTCGGGACGGATGAAAAACTGTTTGTT.

The sample holds one count of this clonotype. A much larger clone lies one base from this, so it may be a read error. The gene calls are TRBV7-8 and TRBJ1-1, with unresolved D. Looked up from germline, CDR1 is SGHVS and CDR2 is FQNEAQ. With 4 bases removed from V and 4 bases from J, the gap between germline ends came to 13 bases. The CDR3 covers 14 residues. The CDR3 nucleotides read TGTGCCAGCAGCTCCGCGAAAGGGAGCACTGAAGCTTTCTTT. Encoded protein: CASSSAKGSTEAFF.

Worth noting for this clonotype: The conserved phenylalanine or tryptophan normally closing the CDR3 is absent here, so this likely arose from a read error. This sequence joins TRBV11-2 and TRBJ1-1; D uncertain. The V end was cut by 3 bases, the J end by 6 bases, with 17 bases between. Germline loops: CDR1 SGHAT, CDR2 FQNNGV. This CDR3 has 15 amino acids. CDR3 loop: CASSLSPGLNAEAFL. As DNA, the CDR3 is TGTGCCAGCAGCTTGAGCCCCGGACTAAATGCTGAAGCTTTCCTT.

Concerning this clonotype: The junction departs from germline at one end; a sequencing error may be responsible. V is TRBV5-4 and J is TRBJ1-6; no definite D call. This CDR3 region has 14 residues. From germline, CDR1 is SGHNT and CDR2 YYREEE (reference sequence). CDR3 sequence (DNA): TGTGCCAGCAGCTTGAAGGGTCATAATTTACCCCTCCACTTT. Residues: CASSLKGHNLPLHF.

The V gene is TRBV11-1, the J gene TRBJ2-2, with 11 bases lining up with TRBD2. Germline V gene data show CDR1 as SGHAT and CDR2 as FQDESV (reference sequence). The J segment lost 8 bases and the V segment lost 5 bases, leaving 13 bases of the junction unmatched. This CDR3 region has 17 residues. The chain's CDR3 is CASSPQLAGEFTGELFF. The CDR3 nucleotides are TGTGCCAGCAGCCCGCAACTAGCGGGAGAATTCACTGGGGAGCTGTTTTTT.

To note about this clonotype: The CDR3 ends on some other residue instead of the conserved phenylalanine or tryptophan, so this is likely a read error. It is unclear where the CDR3 begins or ends on the DNA, so no DNA is shown, and the CDR3 is as TCRdb lists it. The chain has TRBV6-6 and TRBJ1-2. The CDR3 contains 15 residues when both ends are counted. CDR1 is MNHNY and CDR2 is SVGAGI in the germline V gene (reference sequence). CDR3 amino acids: CASISQPGLIYGNTS.

On this clonotype itself: This could be a read error, since a much larger clone is one nucleotide away. This chain links TRBV10-2 with TRBJ2-1, with D perhaps given as TRBD1 or TRBD2 (5 bases each). CDR1 and CDR2 from the germline V gene are WSHSY and SAAADI. The CDR3 runs 13 residues. CDR3 nucleotide sequence: TGCGCCAGCAATGAGTCGGGGCCCTATGAGCAGTTCTTC. It translates to CASNESGPYEQFF.

Worth noting for this clonotype: The germline gene is not matched at one end of the junction; a read error may be the cause. The CDR3 sequence: CDSRLDAGTYEQCF. The CDR3 DNA reads as TGTGACAGCAGATTAGATGCGGGAACCTACGAGCAGTGCTTC. The chain has TRBV11-3 and TRBJ2-7; D might be TRBD2 (6 bases). The germline V gene has CDR1 SGHNT and CDR2 YENEEA. The CDR3 length is 14 residues.

The rearrangement links TRBV20-1 to TRBJ2-1; TRBD2 matches at 11 bases. The CDR3 contains 14 residues. The V segment lost 5 bases and the J segment 8 bases; nucleotides outside the gene matches: 8. CDR1 and CDR2 from the germline V gene are DFQATT and SNEGSKA (reference sequence). CDR3: CSAPLAGGMDEQFF. The CDR3 DNA is TGCAGTGCTCCGCTAGCGGGGGGCATGGATGAGCAGTTCTTC.